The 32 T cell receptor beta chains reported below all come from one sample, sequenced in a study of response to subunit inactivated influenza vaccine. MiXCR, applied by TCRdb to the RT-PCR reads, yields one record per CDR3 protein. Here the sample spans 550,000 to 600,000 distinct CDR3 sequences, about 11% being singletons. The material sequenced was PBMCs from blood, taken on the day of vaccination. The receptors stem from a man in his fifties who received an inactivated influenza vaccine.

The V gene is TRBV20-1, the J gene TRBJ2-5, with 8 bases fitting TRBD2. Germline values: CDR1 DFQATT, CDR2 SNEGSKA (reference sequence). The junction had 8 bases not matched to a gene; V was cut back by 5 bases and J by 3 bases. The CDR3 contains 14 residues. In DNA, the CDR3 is TGCAGTGCTGTCCGGGGGGGCGGGAAAGAGACCCAGTACTTC. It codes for CSAVRGGGKETQYF.

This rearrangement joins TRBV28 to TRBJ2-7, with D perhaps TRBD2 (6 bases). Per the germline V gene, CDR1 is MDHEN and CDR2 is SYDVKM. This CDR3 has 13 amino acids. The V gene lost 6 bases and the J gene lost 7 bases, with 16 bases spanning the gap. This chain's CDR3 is CASSVEGWWEQYF. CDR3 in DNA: TGTGCCAGCAGCGTGGAGGGGTGGTGGGAGCAGTACTTC. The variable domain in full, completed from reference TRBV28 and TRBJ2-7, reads DVKVTQSSRYLVKRTGEKVFLECVQDMDHENMFWYRQDPGLGLRLIYFSYDVKMKEKGDIPEGYSVSREKKERFSLILESASTNQTSMYLCASSVEGWWEQYFGPGTRLTVT.

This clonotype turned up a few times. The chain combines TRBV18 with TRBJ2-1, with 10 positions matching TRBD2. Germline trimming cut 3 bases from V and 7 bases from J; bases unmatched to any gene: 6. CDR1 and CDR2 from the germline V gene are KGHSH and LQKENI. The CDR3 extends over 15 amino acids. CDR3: CASSPASGSQNEQFF. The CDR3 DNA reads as TGTGCCAGCTCACCCGCTAGCGGGAGCCAAAATGAGCAGTTCTTC.

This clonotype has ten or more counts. Here the CDR3 reads CSGTQSGELFF. The CDR3 DNA reads as TGCAGCGGGACTCAATCCGGGGAGCTGTTTTTT. This chain connects TRBV29-1 to TRBJ2-2; D may be TRBD2 (5 bases). The CDR3 length is 11 residues. Looked up from germline, CDR1 is SQVTM and CDR2 is ANQGSEA. Trimming took 7 bases from V and 6 from J, leaving 9 bases between them.

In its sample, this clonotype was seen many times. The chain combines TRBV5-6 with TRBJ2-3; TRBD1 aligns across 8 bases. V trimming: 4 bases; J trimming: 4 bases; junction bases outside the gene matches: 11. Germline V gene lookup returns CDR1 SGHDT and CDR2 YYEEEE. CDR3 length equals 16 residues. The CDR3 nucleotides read TGTGCCAGCAGCCCGTTGGACAGGGTGGAATCAGATACGCAGTATTTT. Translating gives CASSPLDRVESDTQYF.

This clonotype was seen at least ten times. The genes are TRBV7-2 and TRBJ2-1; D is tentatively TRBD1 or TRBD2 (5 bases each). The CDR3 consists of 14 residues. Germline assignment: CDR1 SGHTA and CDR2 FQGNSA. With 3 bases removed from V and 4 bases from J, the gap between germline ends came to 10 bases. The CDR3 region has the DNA TGTGCCAGCAGCTTCGGGGCCCTATACAATGAGCAGTTCTTC. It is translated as CASSFGALYNEQFF.

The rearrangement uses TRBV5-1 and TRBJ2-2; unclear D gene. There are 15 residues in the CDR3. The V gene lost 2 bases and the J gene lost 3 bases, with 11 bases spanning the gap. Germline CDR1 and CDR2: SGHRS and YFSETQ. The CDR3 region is CASSFLGVDTGELFF. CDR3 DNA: TGCGCCAGCAGCTTTTTAGGCGTCGACACCGGGGAGCTGTTTTTT. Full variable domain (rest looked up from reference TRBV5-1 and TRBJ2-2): KAGVTQTPRYLIKTRGQQVTLSCSPISGHRSVSWYQQTPGQGLQFLFEYFSETQRNKGNFPGRFSGRQFSNSRSEMNVSTLELGDSALYLCASSFLGVDTGELFFGEGSRLTVL.

CDR3 DNA: TGTGCCAGCAGTTACTACCGGGGGGGCTATAATTCACCCCTCCACTTT. This gives the protein CASSYYRGGYNSPLHF. The chain couples TRBV6-5 to TRBJ1-6; TRBD1 is a possible D gene (5 bases). The CDR3 loop spans 16 amino acids. CDR1 MNHEY and CDR2 SVGAGI come from the germline V gene. V shed 1 base and J shed 3 bases, with 10 bases lying between them.

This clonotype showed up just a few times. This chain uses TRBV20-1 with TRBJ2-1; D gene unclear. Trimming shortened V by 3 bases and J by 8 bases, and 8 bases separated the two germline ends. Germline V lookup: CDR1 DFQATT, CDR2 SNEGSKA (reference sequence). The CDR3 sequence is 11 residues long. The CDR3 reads CSARSSYEQFF. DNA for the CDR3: TGCAGTGCTAGGAGTAGCTATGAGCAGTTCTTC.

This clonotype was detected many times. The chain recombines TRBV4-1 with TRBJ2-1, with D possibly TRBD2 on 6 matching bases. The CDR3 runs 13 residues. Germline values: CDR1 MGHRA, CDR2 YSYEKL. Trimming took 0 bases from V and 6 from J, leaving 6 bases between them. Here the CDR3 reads CASSQDGGNEQFF. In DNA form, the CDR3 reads TGCGCCAGCAGCCAAGACGGGGGCAATGAGCAGTTCTTC.

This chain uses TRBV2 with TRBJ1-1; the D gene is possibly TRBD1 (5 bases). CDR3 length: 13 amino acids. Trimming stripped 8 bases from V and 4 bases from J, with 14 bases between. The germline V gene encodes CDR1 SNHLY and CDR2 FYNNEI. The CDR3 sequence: CASVEGTITEAFF. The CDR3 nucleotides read TGTGCCAGCGTCGAGGGGACCATCACTGAAGCTTTCTTT.

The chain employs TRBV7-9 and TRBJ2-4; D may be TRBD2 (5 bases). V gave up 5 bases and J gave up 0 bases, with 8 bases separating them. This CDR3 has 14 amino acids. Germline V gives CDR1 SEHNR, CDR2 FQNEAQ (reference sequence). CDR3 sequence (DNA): TGTGCCAGCAGCACCCGGGAAGCCAAAAACATTCAGTACTTC. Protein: CASSTREAKNIQYF.

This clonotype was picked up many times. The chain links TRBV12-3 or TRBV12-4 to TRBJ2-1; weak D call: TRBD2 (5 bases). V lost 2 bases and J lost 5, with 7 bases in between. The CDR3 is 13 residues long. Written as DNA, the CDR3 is TGTGCCAGCAGTTTACGGGAAAACAATGAGCAGTTCTTC. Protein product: CASSLRENNEQFF.

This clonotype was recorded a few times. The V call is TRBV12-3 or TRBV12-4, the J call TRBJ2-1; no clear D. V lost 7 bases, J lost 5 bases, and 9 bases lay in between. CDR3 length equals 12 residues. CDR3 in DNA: TGTGCCAGCAAAACCGGCCACAATGAGCAGTTCTTC. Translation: CASKTGHNEQFF.

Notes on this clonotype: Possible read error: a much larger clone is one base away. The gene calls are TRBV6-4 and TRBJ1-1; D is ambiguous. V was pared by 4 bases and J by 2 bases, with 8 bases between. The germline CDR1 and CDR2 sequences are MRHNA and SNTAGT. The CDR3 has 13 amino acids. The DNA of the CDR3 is TGTGCCAGCAGTGCTGCACCAAACACTGAAGCTTTCTTT. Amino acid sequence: CASSAAPNTEAFF.

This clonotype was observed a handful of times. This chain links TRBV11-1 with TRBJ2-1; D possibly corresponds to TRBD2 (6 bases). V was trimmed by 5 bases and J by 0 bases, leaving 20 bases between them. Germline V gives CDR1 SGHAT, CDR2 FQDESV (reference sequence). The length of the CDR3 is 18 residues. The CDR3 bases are TGTGCCAGCAGCGTATTCGGACTACTTTTAAGCTCCTACAATGAGCAGTTCTTC. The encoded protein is CASSVFGLLLSSYNEQFF. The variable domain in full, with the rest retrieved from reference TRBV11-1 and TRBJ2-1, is EAEVAQSPRYKITEKSQAVAFWCDPISGHATLYWYRQILGQGPELLVQFQDESVVDDSQLPKDRFSAERLKGVDSTLKIQPAELGDSAMYLCASSVFGLLLSSYNEQFFGPGTRLTVL.

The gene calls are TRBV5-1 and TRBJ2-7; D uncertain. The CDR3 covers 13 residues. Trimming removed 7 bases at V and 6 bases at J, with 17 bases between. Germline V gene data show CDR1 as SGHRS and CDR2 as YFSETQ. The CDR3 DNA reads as TGCGCCAGCGGACCAGGCAGCACTTTCGAGCAGTACTTC. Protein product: CASGPGSTFEQYF.

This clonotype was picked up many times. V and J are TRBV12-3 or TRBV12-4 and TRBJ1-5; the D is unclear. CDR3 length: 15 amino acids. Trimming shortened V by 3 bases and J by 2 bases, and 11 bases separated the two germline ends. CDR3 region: CASSFKGGGNQPQHF. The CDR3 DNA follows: TGTGCCAGCAGTTTTAAAGGAGGTGGCAATCAGCCCCAGCATTTT.

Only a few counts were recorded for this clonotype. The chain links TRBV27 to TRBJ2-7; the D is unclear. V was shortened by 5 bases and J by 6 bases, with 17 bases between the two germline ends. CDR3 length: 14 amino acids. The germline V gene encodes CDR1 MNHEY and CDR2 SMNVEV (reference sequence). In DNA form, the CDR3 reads TGTGCCAGCAGTCCGGTGGGGATTCTATCCGAGCAGTACTTC. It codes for CASSPVGILSEQYF.

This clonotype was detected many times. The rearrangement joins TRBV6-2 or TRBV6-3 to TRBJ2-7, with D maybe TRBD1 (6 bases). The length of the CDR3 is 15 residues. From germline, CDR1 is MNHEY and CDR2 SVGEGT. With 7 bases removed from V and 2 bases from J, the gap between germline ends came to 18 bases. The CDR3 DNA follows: TGTGCCAGCACCTACGCTGGGGGCAATACCTACGAGCAGTACTTC. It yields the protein CASTYAGGNTYEQYF.

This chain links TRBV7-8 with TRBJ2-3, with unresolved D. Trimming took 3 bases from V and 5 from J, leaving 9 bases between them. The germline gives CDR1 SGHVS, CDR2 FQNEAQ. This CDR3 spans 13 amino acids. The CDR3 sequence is CASSFRVGDTQYF. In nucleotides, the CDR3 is TGTGCCAGCAGCTTCAGAGTAGGAGATACGCAGTATTTT.

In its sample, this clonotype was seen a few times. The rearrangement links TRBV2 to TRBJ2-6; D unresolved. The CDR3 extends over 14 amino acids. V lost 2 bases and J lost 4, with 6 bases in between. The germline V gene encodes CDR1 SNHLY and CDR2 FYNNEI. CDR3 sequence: CASSELEGANVLTF. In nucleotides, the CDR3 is TGTGCCAGCAGTGAACTAGAGGGGGCCAACGTCCTGACTTTC.

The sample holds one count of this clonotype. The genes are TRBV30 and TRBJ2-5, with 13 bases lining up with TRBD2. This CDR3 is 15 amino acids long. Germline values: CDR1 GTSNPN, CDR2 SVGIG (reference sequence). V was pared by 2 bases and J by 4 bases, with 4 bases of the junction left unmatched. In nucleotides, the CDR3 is TGTGCCTGGAGTACGGGGACTAGCGGGGCAGAGACCCAGTACTTC. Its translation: CAWSTGTSGAETQYF.

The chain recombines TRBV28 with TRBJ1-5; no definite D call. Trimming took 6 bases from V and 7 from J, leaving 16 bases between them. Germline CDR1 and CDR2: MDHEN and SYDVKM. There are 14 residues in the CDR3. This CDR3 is CASSPLSGEQPQHF. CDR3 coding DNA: TGTGCCAGCAGCCCCTTGTCCGGGGAACAGCCCCAGCATTTT.

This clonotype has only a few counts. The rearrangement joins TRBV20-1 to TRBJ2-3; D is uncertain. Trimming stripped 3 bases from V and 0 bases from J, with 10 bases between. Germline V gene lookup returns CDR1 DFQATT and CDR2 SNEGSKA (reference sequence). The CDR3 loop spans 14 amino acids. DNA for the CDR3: TGCAGTGCTAGTTCGAGAAAGAGCACAGATACGCAGTATTTT. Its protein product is CSASSRKSTDTQYF.

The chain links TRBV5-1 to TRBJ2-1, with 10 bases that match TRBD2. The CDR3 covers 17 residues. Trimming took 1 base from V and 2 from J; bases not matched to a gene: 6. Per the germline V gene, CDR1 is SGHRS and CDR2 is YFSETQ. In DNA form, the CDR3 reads TGCGCCAGCAGCTTGCGATTAGCGGGAGGTACCTACAATGAGCAGTTCTTC. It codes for CASSLRLAGGTYNEQFF.

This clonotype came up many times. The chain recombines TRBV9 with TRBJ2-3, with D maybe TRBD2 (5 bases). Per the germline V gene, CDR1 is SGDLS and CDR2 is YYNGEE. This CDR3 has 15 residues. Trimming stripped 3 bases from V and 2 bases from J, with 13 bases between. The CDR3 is CASSGLIPSTDTQYF. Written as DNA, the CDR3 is TGTGCCAGCAGCGGACTAATTCCTTCCACAGATACGCAGTATTTT.

The CDR3 is CASKATGISYEQYF. The CDR3 bases are TGTGCCAGCAAAGCGACCGGGATCTCCTACGAGCAGTACTTC. This rearrangement joins TRBV6-1 to TRBJ2-7; tentatively, D is TRBD2 (5 bases). The V end lost 7 bases, the J end lost 0 bases, and 13 bases lay between the germline ends. The germline V gene has CDR1 MNHNS and CDR2 SASEGT. The CDR3 totals 14 residues.

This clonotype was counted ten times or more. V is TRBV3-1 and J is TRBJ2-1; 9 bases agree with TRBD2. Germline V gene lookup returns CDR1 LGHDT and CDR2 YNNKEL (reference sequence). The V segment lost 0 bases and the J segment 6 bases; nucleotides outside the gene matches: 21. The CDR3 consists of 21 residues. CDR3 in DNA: TGTGCCAGCAGCCAAGATCTGTCTAGCGGGGCTGGAAACGTAATGGGCAATGAGCAGTTCTTC. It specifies CASSQDLSSGAGNVMGNEQFF.

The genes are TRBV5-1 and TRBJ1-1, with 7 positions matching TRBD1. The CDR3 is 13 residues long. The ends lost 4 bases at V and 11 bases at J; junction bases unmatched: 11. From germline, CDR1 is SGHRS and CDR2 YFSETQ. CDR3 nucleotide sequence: TGCGCCAGCAGCGCGACACAGGGGCTGTGGGCTTTCTTT. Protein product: CASSATQGLWAFF.

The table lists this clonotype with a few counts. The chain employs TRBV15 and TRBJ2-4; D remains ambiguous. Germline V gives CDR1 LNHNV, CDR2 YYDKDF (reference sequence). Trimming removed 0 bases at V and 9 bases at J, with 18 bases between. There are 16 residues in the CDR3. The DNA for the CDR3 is TGTGCCACCAGCAGAGACAGTTCCCAATCCCTCGGCATTCAGTACTTC. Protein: CATSRDSSQSLGIQYF.

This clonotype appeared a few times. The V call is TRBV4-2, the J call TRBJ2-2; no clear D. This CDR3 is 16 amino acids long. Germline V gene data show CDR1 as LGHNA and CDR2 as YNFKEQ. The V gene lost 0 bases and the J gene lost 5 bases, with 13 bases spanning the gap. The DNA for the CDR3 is TGTGCCAGCAGCCAAGATCGAACGTTTCGGACCGGGGAGCTGTTTTTT. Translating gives CASSQDRTFRTGELFF.